A selection of T cell receptor beta chains follows, all from one sample in a study of blood T cell repertoires in COVID-19. Produced via immunoSEQ multiplex PCR; TCRdb's table is partial and in-frame only. This sample carries approximately 220,000 clones, 83% of them seen once, and the ten largest clones take roughly 2.7%. The source material was peripheral blood. The receptors shown here come from a woman in her thirties or forties with active or convalescent COVID-19. Each CDR3 is given with its conserved first and last residue. A D gene is named only where the DNA matches it firmly. Size is stated for part of the rows, as once, few or many counts, or as a class when the clone is expanded.

D gene	J gene	V gene	clone size	CDR3 DNA	CDR3 protein
TRBD2	TRBJ2-3	TRBV9	NA	TGTGCCAGCAGGCCCACCGACCGGGCTAGCGGGGCAGATACGCAGTATTTT	CASRPTDRASGADTQYF
NA	TRBJ1-6	TRBV6-1	NA	TGTGCCAGCAGTGATTGGCGCAGGGGTAATAATTCACCCCTCCACTTT	CASSDWRRGNNSPLHF
NA	TRBJ2-1	TRBV27	NA	TGTGCCAGCAGTGAGGGAGGCTACTACAATGAGCAGTTCTTC	CASSEGGYYNEQFF
NA	TRBJ1-2	TRBV7-8	NA	TGTGCCAGCAGCTCAGGACTGGGCTATGGCTACACCTTC	CASSSGLGYGYTF
NA	TRBJ1-6	TRBV18	few	TGTGCCAGCTCACCATTCGGGGAAGATTCACCCCTCCACTTT	CASSPFGEDSPLHF
TRBD1	TRBJ1-6	TRBV6-5	NA	TGTGCCAGCAGTTACGGGACAGGGGCCTCACCCCTCCACTTT	CASSYGTGASPLHF
NA	TRBJ2-1	TRBV9	NA	TGTGCCAGCAGCCCATCCGGCGGCGGGGCCTCCTACAATGAGCAGTTCTTC	CASSPSGGGASYNEQFF
NA	TRBJ1-5	TRBV5-1	NA	TGCGCCAGCAGCTTGACAGGGAATCAGCCCCAGCATTTT	CASSLTGNQPQHF
NA	TRBJ2-7	TRBV6-6	NA	TGTGCCAGCAGTAGACAGGCCTACGAGCAGTACTTC	CASSRQAYEQYF
NA	TRBJ2-1	TRBV12-3/TRBV12-4	NA	TGTGCCAGCAGCCATTTACAGGGAAATGAGCAGTTCTTC	CASSHLQGNEQFF
NA	TRBJ1-2	TRBV9	NA	TGTGCCAGCAGCCCACGTCCGGGGGAGGCGGTCTATGGCTACACCTTC	CASSPRPGEAVYGYTF
NA	TRBJ2-3	TRBV7-8	NA	TGTGCCAGCAAACCCTCCAGGGGCGGGCTCGGAACCCCAGATACGCAGTATTTT	CASKPSRGGLGTPDTQYF
TRBD1	TRBJ1-2	TRBV29-1	NA	TGCAGCGTTCGTCCCCCCCGACAGGGATCTAACTATGGCTACACCTTC	CSVRPPRQGSNYGYTF
TRBD2	TRBJ2-7	TRBV9	NA	TGTGCCAGCAGCGTGACTAGCGGGGGCTACGAGCAGTACTTC	CASSVTSGGYEQYF
NA	TRBJ1-2	TRBV19	NA	TGTGCCAGTAGTACCGGAGCGGGGGTTGTAACCTATGGCTACACCTTC	CASSTGAGVVTYGYTF
TRBD1	TRBJ1-2	TRBV11-2	NA	TGTGCCAGCAGCTCGGGACAGGGTTCTGGCTACACCTTC	CASSSGQGSGYTF
NA	TRBJ1-1	TRBV29-1	NA	TGCAGCGTTGAATCCGGGTGGGTAGCTTTCTTT	CSVESGWVAFF
NA	TRBJ2-5	TRBV5-6	NA	TGTGCCAGCAGCTTGGTCGGAGGTCGCGGAGAGACCCAGTACTTC	CASSLVGGRGETQYF
NA	TRBJ1-1	TRBV14	NA	TGTGCCAGCAGCCTGCAGGGTATGTCTGAAGCTTTCTTT	CASSLQGMSEAFF
NA	TRBJ2-3	TRBV19	NA	TGTGCCAGTAGTATGACCACGCGGGAAACAGATACGCAGTATTTT	CASSMTTRETDTQYF
NA	TRBJ1-6	TRBV11-3	NA	TGTGCCAGCAGCTTAAAGTTTACTCGCGGTGGCTCCTATAATTCACCCCTCCACTTT	CASSLKFTRGGSYNSPLHF
NA	TRBJ2-7	TRBV2	NA	TGTGCCAGCAGCCACGTAGCGGAATCCTACGAGCAGTACTTC	CASSHVAESYEQYF
NA	TRBJ1-2	TRBV12-5	NA	TGTGCTAGTGGGTTTGGGACTCGTTCTTTTTATGGCTACACCTTC	CASGFGTRSFYGYTF
NA	TRBJ2-2	TRBV19	once	TGTGCCAGTAGTGCGGGTGCTTGGGACACCGGGGAGCTGTTTTTT	CASSAGAWDTGELFF
NA	TRBJ2-7	TRBV9	NA	TGTGCCAGCAGCGTAGGCCCCTCTAGCATCGGGTCCTACGAGCAGTACTTC	CASSVGPSSIGSYEQYF
TRBD2	TRBJ2-5	TRBV27	NA	TGTGCCAGCAGTTACCCCCCGGGACTAGCGGGAGGGCGGGAGACCCAGTACTTC	CASSYPPGLAGGRETQYF
NA	TRBJ1-1	TRBV7-3	NA	TGTGCCAGCAGCTCTCTTTCGTTGACAGTGAACACTGAAGCTTTCTTT	CASSSLSLTVNTEAFF
TRBD2	TRBJ2-7	TRBV27	NA	TGTGCCAGCAGTTCCCACCGGACTAGCGGGGCCTACGAGCAGTACTTC	CASSSHRTSGAYEQYF